This T cell receptor beta chain was sequenced in a study of cytotoxic CD8 clonotypes in ibrutinib-treated CLL. The table came from immunoSEQ multiplex PCR; TCRdb's copy has only in-frame clones and leaves some out. This sample has roughly 250,000 clones, with under 75% found just once. This clone was detected only a few times. Germline CDR1 and CDR2: SGDLS and YYNGEE. V gave up 1 base and J gave up 1 base; unmatched junction bases: 3. The CDR3 length is 15 residues. The rearrangement links TRBV9 to TRBJ2-3, with 7 bases that match TRBD1. The sample consisted of PBMCs, taken after 24 months of ibrutinib treatment. The receptor comes from a human donor with chronic lymphocytic leukemia. CDR3 bases: TGTGCCAGCAGCGTAACGGGGACAGGCACAGATACGCAGTATTTT. Its protein product is CASSVTGTGTDTQYF.